Each of the 29 T cell receptor beta chains below was sequenced from the same sample in a study of human T cells and chemical hapten exposure (dated by TCRdb to the early 2020s). Libraries were built with RACE. Sequencing was performed on a NextSeq 500. TCRdb passed the public sequencing reads through fastp at Q25 and MiXCR, retaining productive beta sequences. Merged by CDR3 protein, the rows form single entries marked with the most common genes and DNA. This sample gives 85,000 to 90,000 distinct CDR3 sequences in total; approximately 9.9% of them show up just once. The ten biggest clones cover roughly 4% of the sample. The sample's time point label, in plain terms: pre-sensitization, week 0. The sample's treatment or condition label, in plain terms: therapeutic diphenylcyclopropenone sensitization with weekly scalp DPC. Sequences were derived from whole blood, sampled in connection with sensitization to the hapten diphenylcyclopropenone (DPC). The source of these receptors is a woman aged 40 to 55 with alopecia areata. Some clones in this sample may be carry-over from other donors' samples.

J is TRBJ2-5 and V is TRBV4-1, with a possible D match to TRBD1 (6 bases). This CDR3 comprises 16 residues. The germline V gene has CDR1 MGHRA and CDR2 YSYEKL. Trimming took 0 bases from V and 0 from J, leaving 11 bases between them. CDR3 region: CASSQEQGLYQETQYF. CDR3 nucleotides: TGCGCCAGCAGCCAAGAACAGGGCTTGTACCAAGAGACCCAGTACTTC.

This clonotype was counted ten times or more. This chain joins TRBV6-2 or TRBV6-3 and TRBJ2-6; either TRBD1 or TRBD2 may fit D (7 bases each). The CDR3 extends over 16 amino acids. V lost 7 bases and J 4 bases, leaving 17 bases between the germline ends. CDR1 and CDR2 (germline): MNHEY, SVGEGT. As DNA, the CDR3 is TGTGCCAGCAACTTACAGGGGACTAACGGGGCCAACGTCCTGACTTTC. It is translated as CASNLQGTNGANVLTF.

The chain employs TRBV7-9 and TRBJ2-5; 12 bases agree with TRBD2. Germline V lookup: CDR1 SEHNR, CDR2 FQNEAQ (reference sequence). Trimming removed 4 bases from V and 0 bases from J; junction bases left unmatched: 3. This CDR3 contains 16 residues. For the CDR3, the DNA is TGTGCCAGCAGCTCCCCTAGCGGGGGGGACCAAGAGACCCAGTACTTC. Its translation is CASSSPSGGDQETQYF.

A remark on this clonotype: Its ends do not fully match the called genes, so a read error is possible. The V and J genes are TRBV5-1 and TRBJ2-5; 10 nucleotides agree with TRBD1. The CDR3 is 14 residues long. Germline V CDR1 and CDR2: SGHRS, YFSETQ. CDR3 protein: CSSSSAGQGETQYF. Here the CDR3 DNA reads TGCTCCAGCAGCTCGGCGGGACAGGGGGAGACCCAGTACTTC.

This chain uses TRBV10-3 with TRBJ2-1; D uncertain. Germline values: CDR1 ENHRY, CDR2 SYGVKD. Trimming stripped 2 bases from V and 5 bases from J, with 13 bases between. The CDR3 consists of 15 residues. The CDR3, as DNA: TGTGCCATCAGTGAGGGGCAGGCCTACAACAATGAGCAGTTCTTC. Translated: CAISEGQAYNNEQFF.

V and J are TRBV6-5 and TRBJ1-2; TRBD1 aligns across 7 bases. The CDR3 is 12 residues long. CDR1 and CDR2 (germline): MNHEY, SVGAGI. V lost 10 bases to trimming and J lost 4 bases; unmatched junction nucleotides: 6. This CDR3 is CAIKTGIYGYTF. The CDR3 DNA reads TGTGCCATCAAGACAGGGATCTATGGCTACACCTTC.

Ten or more counts support this clonotype. At one boundary the junction diverges from the germline segment, which might be a read error. The gene calls are TRBV7-7 and TRBJ2-7; possible D gene TRBD1, 6 bases. The germline gives CDR1 SSHAT, CDR2 FNYEAQ (reference sequence). The CDR3 loop spans 14 amino acids. The CDR3 spells CASRKGERLYEQYF. The CDR3 nucleotides are TGTGCTAGCAGGAAGGGGGAGAGACTTTACGAGCAGTACTTC.

This clonotype was detected only a few times. DNA of the CDR3: TGTGCCAGCAGTTATTTAGCTAGAGATACGCAGTATTTT. This codes for CASSYLARDTQYF. This chain connects TRBV6-6 to TRBJ2-3; D is undetermined. Deletions cut 3 bases from V and 5 bases from J, with 9 bases between. CDR3 length equals 13 residues. The germline CDR1 and CDR2 sequences are MNHNY and SVGAGI (reference sequence).

This clonotype has ten or more counts. The DNA is left out, because the CDR3 cannot be placed on it with certainty; the CDR3 is given as TCRdb lists it. This sequence joins TRBV6-5 and TRBJ2-1; the table's D call, TRBD1, has no DNA check behind it. In germline, CDR1 is MNHEY, CDR2 SVGAGI. Ends included, the CDR3 has 14 residues. CDR3: CASSYSTLGVEQFF.

This clonotype was recorded a few times. The rearrangement joins TRBV29-1 to TRBJ2-7; D not resolved. Trimming pared 0 bases from V and 3 bases from J, leaving 12 bases between. The CDR3 loop spans 14 amino acids. CDR1 SQVTM and CDR2 ANQGSEA come from the germline V gene. The CDR3 bases are TGCAGCGTTGAAGATCTCAAGGGCGGCTACGAGCAGTACTTC. This gives the protein CSVEDLKGGYEQYF.

A few counts support this clonotype. This chain uses TRBV4-1 with TRBJ1-4, with 7 bases identical to TRBD1. The germline gives CDR1 MGHRA, CDR2 YSYEKL. V shed 2 bases, J shed 8 bases, and the junction held 8 bases outside the gene matches. This CDR3 has 15 residues. Written as DNA, the CDR3 is TGCGCCAGCAGCCAACCGACAGGGAGGAACGAAAAACTGTTTTTT. Translated, it gives CASSQPTGRNEKLFF.

This clonotype was picked up many times. This CDR3 reads CASSSEGGTYNEQFF. CDR3 sequence (DNA): TGTGCCAGCAGCTCGGAAGGCGGCACCTACAATGAGCAGTTCTTC. The chain recombines TRBV7-2 with TRBJ2-1; D ambiguous. With 4 bases removed from V and 2 bases from J, the gap between germline ends came to 12 bases. Germline lookup yields CDR1 SGHTA and CDR2 FQGNSA. The CDR3 is 15 amino acids.

This clonotype was counted ten times or more. The chain has TRBV27 and TRBJ1-5; no reliable D call. Trimming took off 2 bases at V and 0 bases at J, with 8 bases between the two ends. The germline gives CDR1 MNHEY, CDR2 SMNVEV (reference sequence). The CDR3 totals 15 residues. CDR3 protein: CASSLVPYSNQPQHF. The CDR3 nucleotides read TGTGCCAGCAGTTTAGTACCGTATAGCAATCAGCCCCAGCATTTT.

The chain carries TRBV10-2 and TRBJ2-1; D might be TRBD1 (5 bases). The V end lost 6 bases, the J end lost 7 bases, and 19 bases lay between the germline ends. CDR1 is WSHSY and CDR2 is SAAADI in the germline V gene. The CDR3 runs 15 residues. CDR3 coding DNA: TGCGCCAGCAGGGTGTGGGGCCCGAAGGGGAATGAGCAGTTCTTC. This gives the protein CASRVWGPKGNEQFF.

This clonotype was observed at least ten times. The chain employs TRBV6-5 and TRBJ2-5; D is undetermined. This CDR3 is built from 13 residues. Germline assignment: CDR1 MNHEY and CDR2 SVGAGI. V dropped 3 bases and J dropped 2 bases, with 7 bases sitting between them. CDR3 in amino acids: CASSYLGQETQYF. CDR3 DNA sequence: TGTGCCAGCAGTTATTTGGGGCAAGAGACCCAGTACTTC.

In its sample, this clonotype was seen a few times. This sequence joins TRBV6-6 and TRBJ2-3, with D perhaps TRBD1 (6 bases). This CDR3 contains 13 residues. The V gene's germline CDR1 is MNHNY and CDR2 SVGAGI (reference sequence). Trimming took 4 bases from V and 3 from J, leaving 8 bases between them. The CDR3 DNA reads TGTGCCAGCAGTTCGCAGGGGACAGATACGCAGTATTTT. Protein sequence: CASSSQGTDTQYF.

This chain joins TRBV6-2 or TRBV6-3 and TRBJ2-7; D perhaps matches TRBD1 (6 bases). The germline V and J ends were trimmed by 6 bases and 3 bases, with 15 bases remaining between them. Germline CDR1 and CDR2: MNHEY and SVGEGT. The CDR3 runs 14 residues. CDR3 coding DNA: TGTGCCAGCAGCCGATCAGGGGATTTCTACGAGCAGTACTTC. Translating gives CASSRSGDFYEQYF.

This clonotype appeared many times. The J gene is TRBJ2-7, the V gene TRBV7-2; D remains unclear. The germline gives CDR1 SGHTA, CDR2 FQGNSA. The CDR3 spans 14 residues. Trimming removed 1 base from V and 3 bases from J, with 10 bases in between. CDR3 sequence reads: CASSLGQLGYEQYF. The CDR3 bases are TGTGCCAGCAGCTTAGGCCAGTTGGGCTACGAGCAGTACTTC.

This clonotype was found a few times. The chain joins TRBV10-3 to TRBJ2-3, with D tentatively TRBD1 (6 bases). CDR1 and CDR2 from the germline V gene are ENHRY and SYGVKD. This CDR3 has 16 amino acids. V dropped 3 bases and J dropped 2 bases, with 15 bases sitting between them. Written as DNA, the CDR3 is TGTGCCATCAGTGACCAGGGGATGTGGGCCACAGATACGCAGTATTTT. This gives the protein CAISDQGMWATDTQYF.

On this clonotype: A clone one base away is much larger, so this may be a read error. The V call is TRBV11-2, the J call TRBJ2-3, with 8 bases lining up with TRBD1. In germline, CDR1 is SGHAT, CDR2 FQNNGV. CDR3 length: 16 amino acids. With 8 bases clipped from V and 1 base from J, the junction kept 11 bases outside the gene matches. This CDR3 reads CASGPWTGRGTDTQYF. For the CDR3, the DNA is TGTGCCAGCGGCCCCTGGACAGGGAGAGGCACAGATACGCAGTATTTT.

The rearrangement joins TRBV7-9 to TRBJ1-1; 8 bases match TRBD1. CDR3 length: 17 residues. CDR1 SEHNR and CDR2 FQNEAQ come from the germline V gene (reference sequence). The J segment lost 4 bases and the V segment lost 5 bases, leaving 15 bases of the junction unmatched. The CDR3 DNA reads as TGTGCCAGCAGCCCCAGTCCCGGGACAGGATTGGGCACTGAAGCTTTCTTT. Protein sequence: CASSPSPGTGLGTEAFF. The full variable domain, rest sourced from reference TRBV7-9 and TRBJ1-1, is DTGVSQNPRHKITKRGQNVTFRCDPISEHNRLYWYRQTLGQGPEFLTYFQNEAQLEKSRLLSDRFSAERPKGSFSTLEIQRTEQGDSAMYLCASSPSPGTGLGTEAFFGQGTRLTVV.

This clonotype was detected a few times. The chain uses TRBV7-9 and TRBJ1-1; 10 bases align to TRBD1. The trim removed 5 bases at V and 8 bases at J, leaving 11 bases unmatched. This CDR3 is 15 amino acids long. Germline V gene sequence: CDR1 SEHNR, CDR2 FQNEAQ (reference sequence). This CDR3 is CASSNGQGDGKEAFF. CDR3 DNA: TGTGCCAGCAGCAACGGACAGGGGGACGGTAAGGAAGCTTTCTTT.

This clonotype was recorded at least ten times. The chain links TRBV4-3 to TRBJ1-4; D is uncertain. Germline V gene sequence: CDR1 LGHNA, CDR2 YSLEER. V lost 4 bases and J lost 0, with 12 bases in between. CDR3 size: 16 residues. The CDR3 reads CASSPYTAATNEKLFF. CDR3 bases: TGCGCCAGCAGCCCATATACAGCGGCAACTAATGAAAAACTGTTTTTT.

This clonotype was detected only a few times. The chain employs TRBV7-6 and TRBJ2-2, with 7 nucleotides matching TRBD1. CDR3 length equals 16 residues. Germline V gene data show CDR1 as SGHVS and CDR2 as FNYEAQ. V gave up 4 bases and J gave up 0 bases; unmatched junction bases: 5. The chain's CDR3 is CASSSTGTANTGELFF. CDR3 sequence (DNA): TGTGCCAGCAGCTCCACCGGGACAGCGAACACCGGGGAGCTGTTTTTT.

Only a few counts were recorded for this clonotype. This chain uses TRBV7-9 with TRBJ1-4, with D possibly matching TRBD1 (6 bases). Germline V gene data show CDR1 as SEHNR and CDR2 as FQNEAQ (reference sequence). The length of the CDR3 is 14 residues. Trimming left V 4 bases short and J 7 bases short, with 13 bases between. This CDR3 is CASSSDRRGEKLFF. CDR3 sequence (DNA): TGTGCCAGCAGCTCCGACAGGCGGGGTGAAAAACTGTTTTTT.

This clonotype was counted ten times or more. The chain carries TRBV27 and TRBJ2-7; D is ambiguous. CDR1 is MNHEY, CDR2 SMNVEV, per germline (reference sequence). V was shortened by 3 bases and J by 0 bases, with 6 bases between the two germline ends. This CDR3 has 13 residues. DNA of the CDR3: TGTGCCAGCAGTTTCCTAAGCTCCTACGAGCAGTACTTC. Its protein product is CASSFLSSYEQYF.

This clonotype was seen many times. The chain has TRBV29-1 and TRBJ2-1; D ambiguous. V was pared by 7 bases and J by 0 bases, with 7 bases between. The germline V gene encodes CDR1 SQVTM and CDR2 ANQGSEA. This CDR3 region has 12 residues. The CDR3 coding sequence is TGCAGCGCAAGAGGCTCCTACAATGAGCAGTTCTTC. Translated, it gives CSARGSYNEQFF.

Many counts were recorded for this clonotype. The J gene is TRBJ1-1, the V gene TRBV10-3, with D unclear. The germline V and J ends were trimmed by 4 bases and 3 bases, with 9 bases remaining between them. Germline lookup yields CDR1 ENHRY and CDR2 SYGVKD. The CDR3 consists of 13 residues. This CDR3 reads CAISGTGYTEAFF. CDR3 coding DNA: TGTGCCATCAGTGGGACGGGTTACACTGAAGCTTTCTTT.

At least ten counts were recorded for this clonotype. The gene calls are TRBV10-3 and TRBJ2-3; 7 bases fit TRBD2. Germline trimming cut 7 bases from V and 6 bases from J; bases unmatched to any gene: 10. Germline-derived CDR1 and CDR2 are ENHRY and SYGVKD. The length of the CDR3 is 14 residues. The CDR3 reads CAITPSGARDTQYF. The CDR3 nucleotides read TGTGCCATCACTCCGAGCGGGGCCCGGGATACGCAGTATTTT.